This TCR beta chain was obtained from a study of preoperative IRX-2 immunotherapy in early breast cancer. Produced via immunoSEQ multiplex PCR; TCRdb's table is partial and in-frame only. The sample includes approximately 30,000 clones, 90% to 95% of them seen just once. Regarding treatment: preoperative locoregional IRX-2 cytokine immunotherapy. Patients received preoperative, locoregional IRX-2 cytokine immunotherapy in a phase Ib study. The CDR3 is 17 amino acids. Germline V gene sequence: CDR1 SNHLY, CDR2 FYNNEI. The trim removed 6 bases at V and 5 bases at J, leaving 16 bases unmatched. The origin of this receptor is a human donor with breast cancer. This chain links TRBV2 with TRBJ2-7, with 10 bases that match TRBD1. This specimen was acquired from a patient treated with IRX-2 immunotherapy. The CDR3 DNA reads TGTGCCAGCAGCCTTCCCCTGACCGGGACAGGGGCCCACGAGCAGTACTTC. Its protein is CASSLPLTGTGAHEQYF.